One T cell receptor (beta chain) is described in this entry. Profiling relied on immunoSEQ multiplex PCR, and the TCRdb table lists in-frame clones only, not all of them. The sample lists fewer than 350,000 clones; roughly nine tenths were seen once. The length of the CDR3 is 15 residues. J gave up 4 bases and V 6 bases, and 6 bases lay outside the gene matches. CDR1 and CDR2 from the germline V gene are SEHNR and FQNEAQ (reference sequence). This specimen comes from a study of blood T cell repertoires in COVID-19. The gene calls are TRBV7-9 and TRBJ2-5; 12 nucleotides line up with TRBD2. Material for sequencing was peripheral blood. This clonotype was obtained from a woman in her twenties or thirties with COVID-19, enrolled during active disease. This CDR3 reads CASRAGLAGPETQYF. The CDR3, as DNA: TGTGCCAGCAGGGCCGGACTAGCGGGACCAGAGACCCAGTACTTC.